One TCR beta chain is described in this entry. Its antigen is not identified. These data belong to a study of T cell responses to AZD1222 COVID-19 vaccine. General study results and limits: Vaccination with two AZD1222 doses was followed by a rise in Spike-specific TCR breadth and depth.

Some clones are missing from TCRdb's copy, which holds only in-frame ones; the method was immunoSEQ multiplex PCR. This sample carries approximately 140,000 clones, 80% to 95% of them seen once, and the ten largest clones take around 3.1%. Investigators merged groups given second doses at roughly 4 or roughly 12 weeks. The receptor was isolated from an adult who received the AZD1222 COVID-19 vaccine. Sample: peripheral blood, taken 28 days after the second AZD1222 dose.

The CDR3 loop is CASSSLGTATNEKLFF. The CDR3 coding sequence is TGTGCCAGCAGCTCCCTGGGAACGGCAACTAATGAAAAACTGTTTTTT. The rearrangement links TRBV5-6 to TRBJ1-4; no clear D. CDR1 is SGHDT, CDR2 YYEEEE, per germline. The CDR3 is 16 residues long. V was cut by 3 bases and J by 0 bases, with 12 bases left in between.